The present entry profiles one T cell receptor beta chain with its context. The antigen remains unidentified. The donors were part of the roughly 120-subject validation cohort, which stood apart from the roughly 700-subject first cohort. This sample was included in a study of cytomegalovirus exposure and HLA in healthy donors. Notes on the study in general: As was reported, the classifier diagnosed cytomegalovirus status with high specificity and sensitivity. Listed as cytomegalovirus-associated were 170 or so TCR beta chains. Rarity held for most TCR sequences, but there were some public TCRs that occurred in many donors.

Some clones are missing from TCRdb's copy, which holds only in-frame ones; the method was immunoSEQ multiplex PCR. The table includes 90,000 to 130,000 clones, approximately 94% detected once. The CDR3 covers 16 residues. The V gene lost 0 bases and the J gene lost 5 bases, with 17 bases spanning the gap. The germline CDR1 and CDR2 sequences are SGHRS and YFSETQ. Sequencing was carried out using PBMCs. V gene TRBV5-1 combines with J gene TRBJ2-5; D is perhaps TRBD1 (5 bases). This clonotype originated in a woman under 30 in good health and CMV-seronegative. CDR3 region: CASSLAVGAGLETQYF. The CDR3 DNA reads as TGCGCCAGCAGCTTGGCAGTTGGGGCAGGGCTTGAGACCCAGTACTTC.